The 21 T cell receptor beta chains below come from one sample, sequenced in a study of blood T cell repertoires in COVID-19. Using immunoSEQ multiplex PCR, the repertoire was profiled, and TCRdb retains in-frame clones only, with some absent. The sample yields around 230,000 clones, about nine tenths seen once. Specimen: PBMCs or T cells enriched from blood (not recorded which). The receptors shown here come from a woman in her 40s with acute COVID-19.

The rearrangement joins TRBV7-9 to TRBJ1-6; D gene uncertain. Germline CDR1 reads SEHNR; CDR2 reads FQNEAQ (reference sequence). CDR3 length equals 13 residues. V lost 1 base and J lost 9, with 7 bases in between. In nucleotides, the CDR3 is TGTGCCAGCAGCTTAGGACTGGTTTCACCCCTCCACTTT. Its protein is CASSLGLVSPLHF.

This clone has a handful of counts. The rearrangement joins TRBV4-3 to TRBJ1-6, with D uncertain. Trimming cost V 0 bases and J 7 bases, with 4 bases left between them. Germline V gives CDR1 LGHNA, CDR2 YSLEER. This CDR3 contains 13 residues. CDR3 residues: CASSQDSNSPLHF. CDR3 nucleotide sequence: TGCGCCAGCAGCCAAGACTCGAATTCACCCCTCCACTTT.

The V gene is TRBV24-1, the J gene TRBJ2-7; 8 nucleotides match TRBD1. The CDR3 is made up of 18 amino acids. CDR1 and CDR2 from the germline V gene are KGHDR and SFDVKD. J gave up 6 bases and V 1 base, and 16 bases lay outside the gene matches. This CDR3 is CATSDFNDPVDRDLEQYV. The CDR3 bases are TGTGCCACCAGTGATTTCAACGACCCTGTGGACAGGGATCTCGAGCAGTACGTC.

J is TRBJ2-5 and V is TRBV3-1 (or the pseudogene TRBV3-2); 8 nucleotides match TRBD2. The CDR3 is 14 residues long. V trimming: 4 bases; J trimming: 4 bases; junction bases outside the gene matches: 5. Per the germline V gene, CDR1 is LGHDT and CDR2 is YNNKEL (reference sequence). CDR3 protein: CASSRRGGTETQYF. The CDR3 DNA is TGTGCCAGCAGCCGACGGGGGGGGACAGAGACCCAGTACTTC.

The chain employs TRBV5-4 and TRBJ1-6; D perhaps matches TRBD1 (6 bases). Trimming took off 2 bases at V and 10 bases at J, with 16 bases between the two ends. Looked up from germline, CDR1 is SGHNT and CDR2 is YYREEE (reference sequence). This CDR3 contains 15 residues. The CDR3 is CASSLDGRGQSPLHF. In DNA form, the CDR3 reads TGTGCCAGCAGCTTAGATGGCAGGGGCCAATCACCCCTCCACTTT.

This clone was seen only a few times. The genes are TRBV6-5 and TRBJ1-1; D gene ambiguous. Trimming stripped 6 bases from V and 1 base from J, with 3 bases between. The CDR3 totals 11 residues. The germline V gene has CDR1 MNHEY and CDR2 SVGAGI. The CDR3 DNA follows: TGTGCCAGCAGGCGGAACACTGAAGCTTTCTTT. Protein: CASRRNTEAFF.

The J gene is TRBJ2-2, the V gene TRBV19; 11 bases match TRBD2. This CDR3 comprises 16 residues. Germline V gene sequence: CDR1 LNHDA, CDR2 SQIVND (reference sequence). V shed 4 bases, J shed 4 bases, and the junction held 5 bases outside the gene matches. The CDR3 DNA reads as TGTGCCAGTAGTACGATAGCGGGAGGGGGCACCGGGGAGCTGTTTTTT. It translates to CASSTIAGGGTGELFF.

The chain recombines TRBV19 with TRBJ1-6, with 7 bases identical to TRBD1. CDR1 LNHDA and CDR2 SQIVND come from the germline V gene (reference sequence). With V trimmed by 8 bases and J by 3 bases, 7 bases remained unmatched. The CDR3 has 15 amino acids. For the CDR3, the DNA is TGTGCCAGTGCCCGACAGGGAAACTATAATTCACCCCTCCACTTT. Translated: CASARQGNYNSPLHF.

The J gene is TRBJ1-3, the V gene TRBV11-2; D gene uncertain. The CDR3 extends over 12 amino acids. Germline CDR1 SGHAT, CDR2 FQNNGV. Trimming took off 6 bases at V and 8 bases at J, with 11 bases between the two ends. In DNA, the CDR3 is TGTGCCAGCAGGGAACGGGGAGACACCATATATTTT. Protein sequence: CASRERGDTIYF.

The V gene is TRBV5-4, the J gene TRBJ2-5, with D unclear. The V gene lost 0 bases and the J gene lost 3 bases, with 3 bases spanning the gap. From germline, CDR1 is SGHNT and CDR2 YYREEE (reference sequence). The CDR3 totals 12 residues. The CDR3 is CASSLGEETQYF. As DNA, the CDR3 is TGTGCCAGCAGCTTGGGCGAAGAGACCCAGTACTTC.

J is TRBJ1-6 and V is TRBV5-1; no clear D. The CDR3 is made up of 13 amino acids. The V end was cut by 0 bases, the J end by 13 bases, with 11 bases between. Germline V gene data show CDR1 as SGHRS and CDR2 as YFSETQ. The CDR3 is CASSLDPGSPLHF. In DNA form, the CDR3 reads TGCGCCAGCAGCTTGGATCCGGGTTCGCCCCTCCACTTT.

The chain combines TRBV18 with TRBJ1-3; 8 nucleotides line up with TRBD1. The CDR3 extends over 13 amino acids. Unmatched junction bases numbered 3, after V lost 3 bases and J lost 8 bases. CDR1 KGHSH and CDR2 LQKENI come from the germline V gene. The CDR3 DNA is TGTGCCAGCTCACCGGACAGGGAAGACACCATATATTTT. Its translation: CASSPDREDTIYF.

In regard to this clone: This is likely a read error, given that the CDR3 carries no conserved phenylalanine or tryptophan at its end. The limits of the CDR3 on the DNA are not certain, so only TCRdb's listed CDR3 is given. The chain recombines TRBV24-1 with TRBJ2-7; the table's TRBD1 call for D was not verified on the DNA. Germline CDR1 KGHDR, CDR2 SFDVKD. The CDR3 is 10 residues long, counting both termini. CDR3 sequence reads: CATSVAPPNL.

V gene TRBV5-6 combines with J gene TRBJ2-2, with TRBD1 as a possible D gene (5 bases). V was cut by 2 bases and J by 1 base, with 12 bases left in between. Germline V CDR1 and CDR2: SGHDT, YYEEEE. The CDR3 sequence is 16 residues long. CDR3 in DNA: TGTGCCAGCAGCTTACTGACAGCGCTGAACACCGGGGAGCTGTTTTTT. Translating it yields CASSLLTALNTGELFF.

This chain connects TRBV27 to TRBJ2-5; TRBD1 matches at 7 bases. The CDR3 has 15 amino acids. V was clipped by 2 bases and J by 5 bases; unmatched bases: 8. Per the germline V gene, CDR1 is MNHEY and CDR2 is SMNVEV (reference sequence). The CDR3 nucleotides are TGTGCCAGCAGTTTAGGCGCGACAGGGAGCGAGACCCAGTACTTC. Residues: CASSLGATGSETQYF.

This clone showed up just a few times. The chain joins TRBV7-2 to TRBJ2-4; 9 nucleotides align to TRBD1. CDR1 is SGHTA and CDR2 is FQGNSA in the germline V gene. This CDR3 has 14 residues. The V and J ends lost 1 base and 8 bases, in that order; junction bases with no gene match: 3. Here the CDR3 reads CASSLGTGAYIQYF. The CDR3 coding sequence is TGTGCCAGCAGCTTAGGGACAGGGGCCTACATTCAGTACTTC.

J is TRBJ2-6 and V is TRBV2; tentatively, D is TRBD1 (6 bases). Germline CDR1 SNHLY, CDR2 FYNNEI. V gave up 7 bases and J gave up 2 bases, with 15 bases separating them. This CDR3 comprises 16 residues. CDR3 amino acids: CASTRSQGTGANVLTF. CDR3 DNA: TGTGCCAGCACCCGTTCACAGGGCACTGGGGCCAACGTCCTGACTTTC.

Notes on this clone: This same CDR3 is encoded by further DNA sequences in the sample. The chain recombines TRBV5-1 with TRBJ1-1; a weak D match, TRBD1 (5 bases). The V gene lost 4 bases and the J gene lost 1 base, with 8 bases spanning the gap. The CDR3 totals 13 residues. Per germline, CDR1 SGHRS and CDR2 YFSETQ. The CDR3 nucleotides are TGCGCCAGCAGCCTGGACACGAACACTGAAGCTTTCTTT. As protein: CASSLDTNTEAFF.

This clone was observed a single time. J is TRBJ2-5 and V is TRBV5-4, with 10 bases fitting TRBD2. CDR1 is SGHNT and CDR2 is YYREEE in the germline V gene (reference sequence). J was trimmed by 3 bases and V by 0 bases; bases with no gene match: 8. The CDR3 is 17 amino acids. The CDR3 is CASSLGPWTSGKETQYF. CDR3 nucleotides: TGTGCCAGCAGCTTGGGCCCTTGGACTAGCGGCAAAGAGACCCAGTACTTC. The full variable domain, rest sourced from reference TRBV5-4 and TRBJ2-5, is ETGVTQSPTHLIKTRGQQVTLRCSSQSGHNTVSWYQQALGQGPQFIFQYYREEENGRGNFPPRFSGLQFPNYSSELNVNALELDDSALYLCASSLGPWTSGKETQYFGPGTRLLVL.

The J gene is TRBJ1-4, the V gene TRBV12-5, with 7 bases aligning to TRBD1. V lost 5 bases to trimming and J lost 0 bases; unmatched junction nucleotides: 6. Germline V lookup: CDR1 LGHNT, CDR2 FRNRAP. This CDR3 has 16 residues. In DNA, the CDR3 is TGTGCTAGTGGTAGGGGACAGACAACAACTAATGAAAAACTGTTTTTT. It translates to CASGRGQTTTNEKLFF. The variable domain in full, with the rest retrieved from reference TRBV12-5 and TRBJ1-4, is DARVTQTPRHKVTEMGQEVTMRCQPILGHNTVFWYRQTMMQGLELLAYFRNRAPLDDSGMPKDRFSAEMPDATLATLKIQPSEPRDSAVYFCASGRGQTTTNEKLFFGSGTQLSVL.

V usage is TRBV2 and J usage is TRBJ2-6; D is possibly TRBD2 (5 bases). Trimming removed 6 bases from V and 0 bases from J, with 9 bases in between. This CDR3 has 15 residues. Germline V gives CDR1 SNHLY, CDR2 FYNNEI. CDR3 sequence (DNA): TGTGCCAGCAGGGGAGAATTCTCTGGGGCCAACGTCCTGACTTTC. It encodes CASRGEFSGANVLTF.